The present TCR beta chain was sequenced within a study of blood T cell repertoires in COVID-19. At the level of the study: T cells, B-cell-depleted T cells, or PBMCs supplied cDNA or gDNA.

Trimming removed 5 bases at V and 7 bases at J, with 14 bases between. The CDR3 covers 13 residues. Germline V gives CDR1 MNHEY, CDR2 SMNVEV (reference sequence). Original processing methods: Reference gene primer amplification yielded estimated nucleated cell counts. Assay used: immunoSEQ multiplex PCR; TCRdb lists only in-frame clones, some missing. V and J calls and clone size are those listed in that table; D and trimming were worked out from the DNA. This sample has 270,000 or so clones; over 85% occur once, and the top ten carry 11%. The sequencing input was peripheral blood. The rearrangement uses TRBV27 and TRBJ1-1; D gene ambiguous. The receptor comes from a woman in her twenties or thirties with COVID-19, enrolled during active disease. The CDR3 sequence is CASSAGGGLEAFF. The CDR3 DNA follows: TGTGCCAGCAGTGCTGGAGGAGGACTTGAAGCTTTCTTT.